The clone carrying this T cell receptor beta chain was seen ten or more times. The CDR3 is 15 amino acids. CDR1 is SGDLS and CDR2 is YYNGEE in the germline V gene. J was trimmed by 4 bases and V by 6 bases; bases with no gene match: 11. Inclusion characteristics of ophthalmopathy patients comprised a Clinical Activity Score of at least 3, a NOSPECS grade of at least 4, and duration under 3 months. RNA transcripts were the template for amplifying TCR beta CDR3 regions. The HTBI primer set served for first-round RT-PCR of the TCR CDR3. TCRdb reanalysed the multiplex PCR reads using MiXCR and keeps one entry per CDR3 protein. Of fewer than 450,000 distinct CDR3 sequences listed, about an eighth were seen once; the top ten hold 28%. This sample was taken from a study of T cells in Graves' hyperthyroidism and ophthalmopathy.

The sample consisted of blood. This clonotype was obtained from a man aged 45 to 65 with Graves' ophthalmopathy. The chain links TRBV9 to TRBJ2-5, with TRBD1 matching 8 bases. The DNA of the CDR3 is TGTGCCAGCACCAACGATCCAGGGGGCGCAGAGACCCAGTACTTC. Its translation is CASTNDPGGAETQYF.